The clone carrying this TCR beta chain was seen once. The sample is drawn from a study of T cell changes during pregnancy in multiple sclerosis. Measured with immunoSEQ multiplex PCR; TCRdb has only the in-frame clones, and not every one. The sample lists 40,000 to 60,000 clones, over 80% occurring once. The germline CDR1 and CDR2 sequences are KGHSH and LQKENI. The V gene lost 2 bases and the J gene lost 0 bases, with 7 bases spanning the gap. The CDR3 runs to 15 residues. This sequence joins TRBV18 and TRBJ1-4; TRBD1 might be the D (6 bases). The sample was CD4+ T cells from peripheral blood mononuclear cells, taken in the third trimester of pregnancy. This TCR was recovered from a female donor with multiple sclerosis, enrolled in a pregnancy study. The CDR3 loop reads CASSPWTATNEKLFF. As DNA, the CDR3 is TGTGCCAGCTCACCATGGACAGCAACTAATGAAAAACTGTTTTTT.